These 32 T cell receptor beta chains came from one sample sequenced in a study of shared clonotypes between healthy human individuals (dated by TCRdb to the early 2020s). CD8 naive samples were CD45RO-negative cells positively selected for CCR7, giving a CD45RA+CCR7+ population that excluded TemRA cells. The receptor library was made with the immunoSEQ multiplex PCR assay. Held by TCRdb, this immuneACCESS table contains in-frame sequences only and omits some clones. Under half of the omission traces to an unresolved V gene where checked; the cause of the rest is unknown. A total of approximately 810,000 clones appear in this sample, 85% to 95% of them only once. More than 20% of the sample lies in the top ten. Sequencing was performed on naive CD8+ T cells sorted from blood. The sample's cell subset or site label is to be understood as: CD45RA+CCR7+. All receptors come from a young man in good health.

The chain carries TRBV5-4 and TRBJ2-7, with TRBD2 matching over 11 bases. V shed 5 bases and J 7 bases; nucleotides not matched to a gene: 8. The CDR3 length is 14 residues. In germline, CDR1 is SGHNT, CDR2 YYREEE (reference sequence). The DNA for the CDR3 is TGTGCCAGCAGATCCGGGACTAGCGGTCTTGAGCAGTACTTC. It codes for CASRSGTSGLEQYF.

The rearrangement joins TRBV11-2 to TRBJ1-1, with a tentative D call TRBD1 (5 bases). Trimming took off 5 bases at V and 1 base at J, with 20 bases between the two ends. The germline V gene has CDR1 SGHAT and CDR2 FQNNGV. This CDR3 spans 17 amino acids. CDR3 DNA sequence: TGTGCCAGCAGCGCCCAAGGGGCAGGGCCCTCGAACACTGAAGCTTTCTTT. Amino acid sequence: CASSAQGAGPSNTEAFF.

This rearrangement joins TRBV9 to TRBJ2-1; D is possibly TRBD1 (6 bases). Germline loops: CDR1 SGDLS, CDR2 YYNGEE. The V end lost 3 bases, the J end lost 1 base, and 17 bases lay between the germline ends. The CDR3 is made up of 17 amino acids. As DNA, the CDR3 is TGTGCCAGCAGCGACTCAACAGGGTCCCTATCCTACAATGAGCAGTTCTTC. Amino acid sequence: CASSDSTGSLSYNEQFF.

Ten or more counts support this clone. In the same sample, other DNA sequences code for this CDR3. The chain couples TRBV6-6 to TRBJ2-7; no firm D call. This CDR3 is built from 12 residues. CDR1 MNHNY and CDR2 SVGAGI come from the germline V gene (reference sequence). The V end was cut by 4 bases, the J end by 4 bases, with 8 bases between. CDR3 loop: CASSSGGYEQYF. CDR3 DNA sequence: TGTGCCAGCAGTTCTGGTGGGTACGAGCAGTACTTC.

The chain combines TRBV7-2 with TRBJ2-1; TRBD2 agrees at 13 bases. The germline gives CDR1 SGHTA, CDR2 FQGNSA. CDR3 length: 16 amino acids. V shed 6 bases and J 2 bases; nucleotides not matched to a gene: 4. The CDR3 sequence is CASRPGTSGTYNEQFF. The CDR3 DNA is TGTGCCAGCAGACCGGGGACTAGCGGGACCTACAATGAGCAGTTCTTC.

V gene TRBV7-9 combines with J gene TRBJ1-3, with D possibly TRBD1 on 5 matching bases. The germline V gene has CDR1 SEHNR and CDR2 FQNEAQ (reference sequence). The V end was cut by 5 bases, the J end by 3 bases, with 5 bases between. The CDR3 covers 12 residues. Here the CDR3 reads CASSGGGNTIYF. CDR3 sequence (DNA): TGTGCCAGCAGCGGGGGTGGAAACACCATATATTTT.

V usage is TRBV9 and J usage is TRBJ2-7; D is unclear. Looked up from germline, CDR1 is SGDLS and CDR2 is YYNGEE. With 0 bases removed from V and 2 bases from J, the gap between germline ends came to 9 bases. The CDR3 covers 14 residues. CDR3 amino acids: CASSVGMPPYEQYF. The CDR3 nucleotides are TGTGCCAGCAGCGTAGGAATGCCCCCCTACGAGCAGTACTTC.

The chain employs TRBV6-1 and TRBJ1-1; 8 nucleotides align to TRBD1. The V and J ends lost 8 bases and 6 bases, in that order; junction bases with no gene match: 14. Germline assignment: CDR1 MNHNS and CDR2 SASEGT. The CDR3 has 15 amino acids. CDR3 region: CASVEPRTGRAEAFF. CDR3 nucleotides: TGTGCCAGCGTGGAGCCTAGGACAGGGCGGGCTGAAGCTTTCTTT.

CDR3 sequence: CASSKTGDGNTIYF. The CDR3, as DNA: TGTGCCAGCAGCAAGACAGGGGATGGAAACACCATATATTTT. V is TRBV14 and J is TRBJ1-3; 8 bases are shared with TRBD1. The CDR3 has 14 residues. Germline CDR1 and CDR2: SGHDN and FVKESK. The trim removed 5 bases at V and 3 bases at J, leaving 3 bases unmatched. Using reference TRBV14 and TRBJ1-3 for the parts outside the CDR3, the full variable domain is EAGVTQFPSHSVIEKGQTVTLRCDPISGHDNLYWYRRVMGKEIKFLLHFVKESKQDESGMPNNRFLAERTGGTYSTLKVQPAELEDSGVYFCASSKTGDGNTIYFGEGSWLTVV.

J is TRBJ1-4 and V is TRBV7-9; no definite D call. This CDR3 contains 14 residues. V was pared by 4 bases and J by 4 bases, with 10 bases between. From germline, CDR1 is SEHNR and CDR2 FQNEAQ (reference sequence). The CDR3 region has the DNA TGTGCCAGCAGCTCCTCCCATATTAATGAAAAACTGTTTTTT. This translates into CASSSSHINEKLFF. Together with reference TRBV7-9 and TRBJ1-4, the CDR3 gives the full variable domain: DTGVSQNPRHKITKRGQNVTFRCDPISEHNRLYWYRQTLGQGPEFLTYFQNEAQLEKSRLLSDRFSAERPKGSFSTLEIQRTEQGDSAMYLCASSSSHINEKLFFGSGTQLSVL.

CDR3 amino acids: CASSPNVDTQYF. CDR3 in DNA: TGTGCCAGCAGCCCAAATGTGGATACGCAGTATTTT. The chain has TRBV14 and TRBJ2-3; D call uncertain. The germline CDR1 and CDR2 sequences are SGHDN and FVKESK. Between the trimmed V and J ends, which lost 4 bases and 6 bases, there was a span of 8 bases. The CDR3 is made up of 12 amino acids.

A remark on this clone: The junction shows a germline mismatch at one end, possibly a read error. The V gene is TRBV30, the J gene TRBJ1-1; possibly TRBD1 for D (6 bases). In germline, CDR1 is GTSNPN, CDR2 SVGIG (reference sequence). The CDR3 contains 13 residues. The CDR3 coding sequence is TGTACCTGGAGTAGTACAGGGACCACTGAAGCTTTCTTT. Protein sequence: CTWSSTGTTEAFF.

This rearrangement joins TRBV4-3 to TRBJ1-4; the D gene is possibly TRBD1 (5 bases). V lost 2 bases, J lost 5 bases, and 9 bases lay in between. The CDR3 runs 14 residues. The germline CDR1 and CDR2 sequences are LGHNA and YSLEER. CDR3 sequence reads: CASSQYGGNEKLFF. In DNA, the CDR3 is TGCGCCAGCAGCCAATATGGGGGGAATGAAAAACTGTTTTTT.

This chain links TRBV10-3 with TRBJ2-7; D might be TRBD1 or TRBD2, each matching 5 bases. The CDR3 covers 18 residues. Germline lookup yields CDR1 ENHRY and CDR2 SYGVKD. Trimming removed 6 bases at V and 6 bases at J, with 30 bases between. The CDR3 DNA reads TGTGCCATCAGCGGATCCCCGGGACCGCATTCCGAATGGGGCGAGCAGTACTTC. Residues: CAISGSPGPHSEWGEQYF.

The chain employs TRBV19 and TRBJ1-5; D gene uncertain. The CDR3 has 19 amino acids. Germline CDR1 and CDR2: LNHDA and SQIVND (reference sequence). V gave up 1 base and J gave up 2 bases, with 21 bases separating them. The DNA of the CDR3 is TGTGCCAGTAGTATAGTAGCTATCCACCTCGGTATAGGCAATCAGCCCCAGCATTTT. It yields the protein CASSIVAIHLGIGNQPQHF.

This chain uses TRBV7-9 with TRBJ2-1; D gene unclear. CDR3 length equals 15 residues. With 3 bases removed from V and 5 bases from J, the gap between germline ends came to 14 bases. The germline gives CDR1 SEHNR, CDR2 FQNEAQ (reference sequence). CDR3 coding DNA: TGTGCCAGCAGCTTGTTGGGCCGTGGGGACAATGAGCAGTTCTTC. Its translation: CASSLLGRGDNEQFF.

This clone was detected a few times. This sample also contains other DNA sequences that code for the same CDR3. CDR3 residues: CASSLLDSTDTQYF. In DNA form, the CDR3 reads TGTGCCAGCAGTTTACTAGACAGCACAGATACGCAGTATTTT. The J gene is TRBJ2-3, the V gene TRBV27; no clear D gene. The V end was cut by 2 bases, the J end by 0 bases, with 6 bases between. CDR3 length: 14 residues. Germline-derived CDR1 and CDR2 are MNHEY and SMNVEV (reference sequence).

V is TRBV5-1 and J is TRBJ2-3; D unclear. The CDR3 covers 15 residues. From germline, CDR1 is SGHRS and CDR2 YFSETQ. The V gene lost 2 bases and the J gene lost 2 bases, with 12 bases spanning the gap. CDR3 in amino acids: CASSFRQPITDTQYF. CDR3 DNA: TGCGCCAGCAGCTTCCGGCAGCCCATCACAGATACGCAGTATTTT. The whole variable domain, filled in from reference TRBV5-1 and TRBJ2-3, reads KAGVTQTPRYLIKTRGQQVTLSCSPISGHRSVSWYQQTPGQGLQFLFEYFSETQRNKGNFPGRFSGRQFSNSRSEMNVSTLELGDSALYLCASSFRQPITDTQYFGPGTRLTVL.

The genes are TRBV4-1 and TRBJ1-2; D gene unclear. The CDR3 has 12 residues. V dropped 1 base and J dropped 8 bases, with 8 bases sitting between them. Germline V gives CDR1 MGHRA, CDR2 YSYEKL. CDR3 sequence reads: CASSQARAGYTF. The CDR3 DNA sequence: TGCGCCAGCAGCCAAGCGAGAGCCGGCTACACCTTC.

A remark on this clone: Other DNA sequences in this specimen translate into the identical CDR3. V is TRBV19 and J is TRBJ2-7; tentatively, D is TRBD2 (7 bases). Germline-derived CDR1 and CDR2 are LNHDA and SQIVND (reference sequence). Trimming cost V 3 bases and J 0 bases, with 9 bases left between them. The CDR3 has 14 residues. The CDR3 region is CASSIGGASYEQYF. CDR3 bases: TGTGCCAGTAGTATTGGGGGGGCCTCCTACGAGCAGTACTTC. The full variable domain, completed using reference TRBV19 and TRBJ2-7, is DGGITQSPKYLFRKEGQNVTLSCEQNLNHDAMYWYRQDPGQGLRLIYYSQIVNDFQKGDIAEGYSVSREKKESFPLTVTSAQKNPTAFYLCASSIGGASYEQYFGPGTRLTVT.

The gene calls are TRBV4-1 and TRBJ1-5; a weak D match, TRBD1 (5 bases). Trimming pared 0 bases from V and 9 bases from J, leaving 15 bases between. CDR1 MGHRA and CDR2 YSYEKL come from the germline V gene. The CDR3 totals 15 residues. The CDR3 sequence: CASSQEWQAGGPQHF. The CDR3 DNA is TGCGCCAGCAGCCAAGAGTGGCAGGCTGGGGGGCCCCAGCATTTT.

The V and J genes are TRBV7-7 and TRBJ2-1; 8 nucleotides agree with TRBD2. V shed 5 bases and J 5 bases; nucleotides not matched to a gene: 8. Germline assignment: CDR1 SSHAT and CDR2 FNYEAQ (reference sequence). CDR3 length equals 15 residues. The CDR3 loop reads CASSPGLAYNNEQFF. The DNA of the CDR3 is TGTGCCAGCAGCCCAGGACTAGCTTACAACAATGAGCAGTTCTTC. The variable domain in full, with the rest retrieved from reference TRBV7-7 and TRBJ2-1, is GAGVSQSPRYKVTKRGQDVTLRCDPISSHATLYWYQQALGQGPEFLTYFNYEAQPDKSGLPSDRFSAERPEGSISTLTIQRTEQRDSAMYRCASSPGLAYNNEQFFGPGTRLTVL.

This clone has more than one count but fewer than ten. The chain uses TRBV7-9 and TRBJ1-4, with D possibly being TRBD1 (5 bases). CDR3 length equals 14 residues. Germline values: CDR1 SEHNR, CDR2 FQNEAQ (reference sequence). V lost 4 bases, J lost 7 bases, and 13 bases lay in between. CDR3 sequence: CASSSPGRPEKLFF. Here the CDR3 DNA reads TGTGCCAGCAGCTCTCCGGGACGGCCTGAAAAACTGTTTTTT.

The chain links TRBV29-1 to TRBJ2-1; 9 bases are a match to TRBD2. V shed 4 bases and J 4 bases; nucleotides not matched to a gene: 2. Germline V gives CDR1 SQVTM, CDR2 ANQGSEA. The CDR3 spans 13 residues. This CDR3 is CSVVLAGYNEQFF. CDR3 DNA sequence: TGCAGCGTTGTACTAGCGGGTTACAATGAGCAGTTCTTC.

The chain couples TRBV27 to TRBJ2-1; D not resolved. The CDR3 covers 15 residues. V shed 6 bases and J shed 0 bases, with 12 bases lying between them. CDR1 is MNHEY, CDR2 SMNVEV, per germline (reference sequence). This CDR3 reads CASRHRAPSYNEQFF. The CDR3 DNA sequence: TGTGCCAGCAGACATAGAGCTCCCTCCTACAATGAGCAGTTCTTC.

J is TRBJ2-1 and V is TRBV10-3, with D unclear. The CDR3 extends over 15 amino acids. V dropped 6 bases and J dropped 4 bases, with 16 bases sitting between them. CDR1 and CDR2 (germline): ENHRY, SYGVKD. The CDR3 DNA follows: TGTGCCATCAGCCAACCCCCGGGTGGGTACAATGAGCAGTTCTTC. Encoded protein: CAISQPPGGYNEQFF.

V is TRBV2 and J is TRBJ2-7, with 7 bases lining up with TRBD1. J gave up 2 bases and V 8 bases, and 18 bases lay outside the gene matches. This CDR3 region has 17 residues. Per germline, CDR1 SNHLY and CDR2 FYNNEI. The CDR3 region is CASGGDSKKSGAYEQYF. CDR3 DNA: TGTGCCAGCGGTGGGGACAGCAAAAAAAGTGGTGCCTACGAGCAGTACTTC.

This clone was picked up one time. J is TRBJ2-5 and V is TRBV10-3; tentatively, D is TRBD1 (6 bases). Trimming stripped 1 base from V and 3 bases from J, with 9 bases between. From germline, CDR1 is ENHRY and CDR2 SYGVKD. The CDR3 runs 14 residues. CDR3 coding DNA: TGTGCCATCAGTGAGTTGTACAGGGAAGAGACCCAGTACTTC. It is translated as CAISELYREETQYF.

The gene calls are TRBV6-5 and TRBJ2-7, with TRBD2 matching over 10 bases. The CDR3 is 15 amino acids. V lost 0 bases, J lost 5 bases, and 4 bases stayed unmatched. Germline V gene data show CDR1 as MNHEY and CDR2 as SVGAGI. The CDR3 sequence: CASSYSSGRAHEQYF. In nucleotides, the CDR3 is TGTGCCAGCAGTTACTCCAGCGGGAGGGCCCACGAGCAGTACTTC.

The DNA of the CDR3 is TGTGCCAGCAGTTTGCAGGACAACTACGAGCAGTACTTC. Its protein is CASSLQDNYEQYF. The chain joins TRBV6-5 to TRBJ2-7; weak D call: TRBD1 (5 bases). This CDR3 is built from 13 residues. Germline V lookup: CDR1 MNHEY, CDR2 SVGAGI. Trimming took 4 bases from V and 3 from J, leaving 10 bases between them.

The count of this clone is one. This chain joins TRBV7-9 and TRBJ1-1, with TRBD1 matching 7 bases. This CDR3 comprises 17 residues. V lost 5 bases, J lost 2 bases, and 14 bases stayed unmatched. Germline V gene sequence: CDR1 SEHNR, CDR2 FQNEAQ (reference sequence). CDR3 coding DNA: TGTGCCAGCAGCCTCGCGGGTTTGGGACAGCTTAACACTGAAGCTTTCTTT. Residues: CASSLAGLGQLNTEAFF.

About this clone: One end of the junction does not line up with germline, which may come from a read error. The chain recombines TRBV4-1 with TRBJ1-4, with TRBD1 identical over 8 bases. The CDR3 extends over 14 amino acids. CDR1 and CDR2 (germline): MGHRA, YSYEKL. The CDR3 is CASSQGQGMEKLFF. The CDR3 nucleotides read TGCGCCAGCAGTCAAGGACAGGGAATGGAAAAACTGTTTTTT.